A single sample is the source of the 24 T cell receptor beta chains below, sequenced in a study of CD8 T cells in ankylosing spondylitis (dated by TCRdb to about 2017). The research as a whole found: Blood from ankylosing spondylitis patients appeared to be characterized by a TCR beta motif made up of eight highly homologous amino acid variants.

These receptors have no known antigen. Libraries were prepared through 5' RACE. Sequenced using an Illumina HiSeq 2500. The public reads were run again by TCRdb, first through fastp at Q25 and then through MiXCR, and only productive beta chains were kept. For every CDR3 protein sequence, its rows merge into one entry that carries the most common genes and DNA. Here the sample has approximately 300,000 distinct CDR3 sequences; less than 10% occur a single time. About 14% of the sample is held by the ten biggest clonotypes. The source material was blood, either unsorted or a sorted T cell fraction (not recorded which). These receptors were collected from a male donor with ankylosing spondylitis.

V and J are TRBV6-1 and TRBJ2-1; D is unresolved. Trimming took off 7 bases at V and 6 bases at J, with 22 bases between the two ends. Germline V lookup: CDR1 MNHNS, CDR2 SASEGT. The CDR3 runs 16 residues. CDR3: CASTASPRVTGNEQFF. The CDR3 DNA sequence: TGTGCCAGCACCGCCAGTCCCCGGGTGACGGGCAATGAGCAGTTCTTC.

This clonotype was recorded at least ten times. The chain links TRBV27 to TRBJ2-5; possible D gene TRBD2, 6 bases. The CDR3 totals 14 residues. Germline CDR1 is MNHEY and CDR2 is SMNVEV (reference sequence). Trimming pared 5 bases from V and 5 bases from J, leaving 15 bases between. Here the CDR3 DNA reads TGTGCCAGCAGTATGCTCGAGGGGAGGGAGACCCAGTACTTC. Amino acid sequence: CASSMLEGRETQYF.

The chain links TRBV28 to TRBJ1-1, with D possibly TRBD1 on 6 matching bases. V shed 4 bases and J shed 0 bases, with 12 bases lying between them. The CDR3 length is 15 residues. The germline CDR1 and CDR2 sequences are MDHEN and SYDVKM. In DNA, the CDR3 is TGTGCCAGCAGTTGGCGGACAGTCATGAACACTGAAGCTTTCTTT. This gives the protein CASSWRTVMNTEAFF.

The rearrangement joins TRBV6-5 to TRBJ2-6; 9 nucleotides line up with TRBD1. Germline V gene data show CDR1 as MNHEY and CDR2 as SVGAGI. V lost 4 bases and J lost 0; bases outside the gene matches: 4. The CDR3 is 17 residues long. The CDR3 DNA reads TGTGCCAGCAGTTCGGACAGGGGCGGCTCTGGGGCCAACGTCCTGACTTTC. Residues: CASSSDRGGSGANVLTF.

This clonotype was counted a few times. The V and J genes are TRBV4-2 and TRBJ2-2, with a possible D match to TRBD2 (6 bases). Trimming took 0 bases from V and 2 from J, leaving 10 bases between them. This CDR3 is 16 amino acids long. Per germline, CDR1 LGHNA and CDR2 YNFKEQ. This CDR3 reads CASSQEDGSNTGELFF. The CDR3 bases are TGTGCCAGCAGCCAAGAAGACGGGAGTAACACCGGGGAGCTGTTTTTT.

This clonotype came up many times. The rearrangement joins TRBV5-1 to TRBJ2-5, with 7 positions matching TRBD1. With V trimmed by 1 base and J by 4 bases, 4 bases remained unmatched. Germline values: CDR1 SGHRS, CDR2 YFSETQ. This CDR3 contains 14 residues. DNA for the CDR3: TGCGCCAGCAGCTTGATGACAGGGCCAGAGACCCAGTACTTC. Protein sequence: CASSLMTGPETQYF. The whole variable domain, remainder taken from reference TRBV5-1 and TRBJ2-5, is KAGVTQTPRYLIKTRGQQVTLSCSPISGHRSVSWYQQTPGQGLQFLFEYFSETQRNKGNFPGRFSGRQFSNSRSEMNVSTLELGDSALYLCASSLMTGPETQYFGPGTRLLVL.

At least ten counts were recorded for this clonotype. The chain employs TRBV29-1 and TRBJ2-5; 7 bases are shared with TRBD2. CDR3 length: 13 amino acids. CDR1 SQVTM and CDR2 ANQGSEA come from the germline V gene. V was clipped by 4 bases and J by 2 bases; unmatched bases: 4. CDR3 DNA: TGCAGCGTTGTTTTAGCGGGTCAAGAGACCCAGTACTTC. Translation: CSVVLAGQETQYF.

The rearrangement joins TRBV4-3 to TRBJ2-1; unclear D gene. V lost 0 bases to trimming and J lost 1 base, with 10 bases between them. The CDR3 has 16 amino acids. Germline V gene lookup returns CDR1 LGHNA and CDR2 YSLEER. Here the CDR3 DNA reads TGCGCCAGCAGCCAAGATACGGGCGGATCCTACAATGAGCAGTTCTTC. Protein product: CASSQDTGGSYNEQFF.

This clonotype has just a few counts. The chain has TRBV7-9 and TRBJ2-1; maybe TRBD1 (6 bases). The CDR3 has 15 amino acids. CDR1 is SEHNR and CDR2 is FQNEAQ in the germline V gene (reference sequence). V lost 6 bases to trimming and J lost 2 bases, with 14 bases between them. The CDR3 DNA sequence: TGTGCCAGCAGTCAGGGGCCATCAACCTACAATGAGCAGTTCTTC. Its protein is CASSQGPSTYNEQFF.

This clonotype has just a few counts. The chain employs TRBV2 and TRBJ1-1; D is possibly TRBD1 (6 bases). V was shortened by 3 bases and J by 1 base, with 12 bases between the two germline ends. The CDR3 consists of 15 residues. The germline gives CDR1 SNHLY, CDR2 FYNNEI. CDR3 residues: CASSDGGGANTEAFF. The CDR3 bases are TGTGCCAGCAGTGATGGTGGGGGCGCGAACACTGAAGCTTTCTTT.

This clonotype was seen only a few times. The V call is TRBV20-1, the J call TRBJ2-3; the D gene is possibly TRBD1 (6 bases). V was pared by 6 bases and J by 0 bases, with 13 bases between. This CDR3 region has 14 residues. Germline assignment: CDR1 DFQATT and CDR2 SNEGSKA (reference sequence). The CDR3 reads CSAAKDSSTDTQYF. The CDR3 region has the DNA TGCAGTGCGGCAAAGGACAGTAGCACAGATACGCAGTATTTT.

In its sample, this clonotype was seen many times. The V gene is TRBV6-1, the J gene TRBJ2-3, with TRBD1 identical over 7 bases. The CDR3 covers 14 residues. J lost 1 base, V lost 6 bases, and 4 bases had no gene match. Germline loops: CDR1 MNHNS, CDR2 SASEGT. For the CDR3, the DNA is TGTGCCAGCAGGCGAACAGGGGGCACAGATACGCAGTATTTT. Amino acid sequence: CASRRTGGTDTQYF.

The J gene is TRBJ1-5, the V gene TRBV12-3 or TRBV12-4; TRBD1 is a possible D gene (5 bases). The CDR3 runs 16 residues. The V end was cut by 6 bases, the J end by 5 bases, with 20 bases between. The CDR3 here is CASRPRWGLPYQPQHF. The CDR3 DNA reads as TGTGCCAGCAGACCCCGATGGGGACTCCCTTATCAGCCCCAGCATTTT.

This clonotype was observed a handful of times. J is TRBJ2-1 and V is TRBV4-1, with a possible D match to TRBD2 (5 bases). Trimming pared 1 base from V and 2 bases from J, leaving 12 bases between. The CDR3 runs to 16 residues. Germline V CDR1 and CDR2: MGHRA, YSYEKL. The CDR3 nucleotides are TGCGCCAGCAGCCAAGCTACTAGTTCGCCCTACAATGAGCAGTTCTTC. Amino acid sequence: CASSQATSSPYNEQFF.

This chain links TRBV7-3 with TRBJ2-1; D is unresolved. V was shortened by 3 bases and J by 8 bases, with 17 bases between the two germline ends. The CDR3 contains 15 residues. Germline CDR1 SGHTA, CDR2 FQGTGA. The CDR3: CASSFLSTGWDEQFF. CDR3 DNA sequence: TGTGCCAGCAGCTTCCTCTCGACCGGCTGGGATGAGCAGTTCTTC.

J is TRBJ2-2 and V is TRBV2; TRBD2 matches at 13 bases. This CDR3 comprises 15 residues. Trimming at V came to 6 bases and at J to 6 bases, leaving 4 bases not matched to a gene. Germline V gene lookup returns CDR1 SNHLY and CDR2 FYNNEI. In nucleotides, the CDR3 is TGTGCCAGCAGGACTAGCGGGAGGACCTCCGGGGAGCTGTTTTTT. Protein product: CASRTSGRTSGELFF.

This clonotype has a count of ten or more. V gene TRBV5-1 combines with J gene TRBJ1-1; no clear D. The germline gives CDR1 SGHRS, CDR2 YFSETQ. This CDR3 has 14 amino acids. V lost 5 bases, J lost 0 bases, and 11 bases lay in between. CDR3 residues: CASSKYEMNTEAFF. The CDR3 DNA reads TGCGCCAGCAGTAAATATGAGATGAACACTGAAGCTTTCTTT.

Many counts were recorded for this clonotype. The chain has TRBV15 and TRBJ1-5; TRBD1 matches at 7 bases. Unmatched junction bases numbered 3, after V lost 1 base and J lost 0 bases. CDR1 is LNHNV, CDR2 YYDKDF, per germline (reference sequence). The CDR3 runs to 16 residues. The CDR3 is CATSRGDRTSNQPQHF. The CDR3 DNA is TGTGCCACCAGCAGAGGGGACAGAACTAGCAATCAGCCCCAGCATTTT.

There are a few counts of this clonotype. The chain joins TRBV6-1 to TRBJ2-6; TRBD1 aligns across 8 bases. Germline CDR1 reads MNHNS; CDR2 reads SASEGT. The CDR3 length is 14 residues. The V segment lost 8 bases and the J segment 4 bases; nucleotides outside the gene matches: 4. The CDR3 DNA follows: TGTGCCAGCCAGGGGGCCTCGGGGGCCAACGTCCTGACTTTC. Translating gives CASQGASGANVLTF.

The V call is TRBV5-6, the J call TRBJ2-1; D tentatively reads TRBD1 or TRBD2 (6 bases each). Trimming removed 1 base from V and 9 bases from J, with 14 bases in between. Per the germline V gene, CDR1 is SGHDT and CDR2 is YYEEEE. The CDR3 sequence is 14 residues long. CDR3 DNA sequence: TGTGCCAGCAGCTTGTTGTTACAGGGAGGTGAGCAGTTCTTC. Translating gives CASSLLLQGGEQFF.

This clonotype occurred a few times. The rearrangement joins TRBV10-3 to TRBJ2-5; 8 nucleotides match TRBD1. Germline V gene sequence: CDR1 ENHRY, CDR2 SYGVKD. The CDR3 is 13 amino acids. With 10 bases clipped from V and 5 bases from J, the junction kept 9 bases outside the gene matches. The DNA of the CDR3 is TGTGCCACCCAGACAGGGGTCGGCGAGACCCAGTACTTC. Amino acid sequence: CATQTGVGETQYF.

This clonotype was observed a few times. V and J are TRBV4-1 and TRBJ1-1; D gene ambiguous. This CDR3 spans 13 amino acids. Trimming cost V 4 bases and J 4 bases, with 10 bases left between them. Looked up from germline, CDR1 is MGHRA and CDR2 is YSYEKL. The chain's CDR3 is CASSRERLTEAFF. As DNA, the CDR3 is TGCGCCAGCAGCCGCGAAAGGCTCACTGAAGCTTTCTTT.

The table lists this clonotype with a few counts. CDR3 sequence reads: CSVGAGTDEQYF. The CDR3 nucleotides read TGCAGCGTTGGAGCGGGAACGGACGAGCAGTACTTC. The chain couples TRBV29-1 to TRBJ2-7; 7 bases fit TRBD2. Germline lookup yields CDR1 SQVTM and CDR2 ANQGSEA. The CDR3 has 12 residues. Trimming took 4 bases from V and 5 from J; bases not matched to a gene: 5.

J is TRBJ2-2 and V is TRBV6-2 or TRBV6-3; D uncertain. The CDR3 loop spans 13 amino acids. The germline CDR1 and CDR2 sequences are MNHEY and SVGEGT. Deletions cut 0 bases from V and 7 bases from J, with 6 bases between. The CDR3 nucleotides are TGTGCCAGCAGTTACTCGAGAGGCGGGGAGCTGTTTTTT. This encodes CASSYSRGGELFF.